This TCR beta chain was recovered during a study of T cells in Graves' hyperthyroidism and ophthalmopathy. Findings and caveats of the study: Most clonotypes expanded in the thyroid (above 0.001) were also present in blood. Ophthalmopathy was model-predicted a median roughly 6.2 months pre-onset.

This clonotype has a count of ten or more. Its matching antigen is unknown. Germline V lookup: CDR1 DFQATT, CDR2 SNEGSKA (reference sequence). This CDR3 region has 16 residues. Trimming removed 4 bases from V and 3 bases from J, with 20 bases in between. TCR beta CDR3 region amplification was performed from RNA transcripts. TCR CDR3 regions were first amplified by RT-PCR with HTBI primers. TCRdb re-called the multiplex PCR reads with MiXCR, one entry per CDR3 protein. The sample consists of about 640,000 distinct CDR3 sequences, around 21% of them appearing once. This chain links TRBV20-1 with TRBJ2-3, with D perhaps TRBD2 (5 bases). The origin of this receptor is a man aged 25 to 40 with Graves' ophthalmopathy. Sequencing input: blood. CDR3 coding DNA: TGCAGTGCTACCATACAAAATGGGAGACCGACAGATACGCAGTATTTT. Its translation is CSATIQNGRPTDTQYF.